Presented here are 32 T cell receptor beta chains from one specimen sequenced in a study of blood T cell repertoires in COVID-19. The assay was immunoSEQ multiplex PCR, and TCRdb's table has in-frame clones only and misses some. The data hold tens of thousands of clones, with more than 75% observed a single time. Source material: peripheral blood. The receptors were sampled from an elderly woman with active or convalescent COVID-19.

This clone was counted a few times. V is TRBV2 and J is TRBJ2-7; D is perhaps TRBD1 (5 bases). Germline values: CDR1 SNHLY, CDR2 FYNNEI. This CDR3 spans 13 amino acids. Between the trimmed V and J ends, which lost 10 bases and 4 bases, there was a span of 17 bases. CDR3 region: CATMVQGKYEQYF. CDR3 in DNA: TGTGCCACTATGGTCCAGGGCAAGTACGAGCAGTACTTC.

The V call is TRBV29-1, the J call TRBJ1-4, with 8 bases that match TRBD1. V trimming: 6 bases; J trimming: 7 bases; junction bases outside the gene matches: 7. Germline V gene sequence: CDR1 SQVTM, CDR2 ANQGSEA. The CDR3 consists of 13 residues. The DNA of the CDR3 is TGCAGCGTCCGACAGGGGATCAGTGAAAAACTGTTTTTT. This codes for CSVRQGISEKLFF.

The gene calls are TRBV12-3 or TRBV12-4 and TRBJ2-1; a weak D match, TRBD2 (5 bases). The length of the CDR3 is 12 residues. Trimming took off 3 bases at V and 9 bases at J, with 9 bases between the two ends. The CDR3 loop reads CASSFYGGEQFF. CDR3 coding DNA: TGTGCCAGCAGTTTTTACGGAGGTGAGCAGTTCTTC.

The rearrangement joins TRBV7-2 to TRBJ2-7, with D possibly being TRBD2 (6 bases). V shed 2 bases and J shed 3 bases, with 11 bases lying between them. The CDR3 loop spans 14 amino acids. CDR1 is SGHTA, CDR2 FQGNSA, per germline. The DNA for the CDR3 is TGTGCCAGCAGCTTACAATACGGGGGCTACGAGCAGTACTTC. It yields the protein CASSLQYGGYEQYF.

This clone was seen just once. The CDR3 DNA is TGTGCCAGCAGTTACAGGGGCAGACCCCCTGAAGCTTTCTTT. This codes for CASSYRGRPPEAFF. The chain carries TRBV6-2 or TRBV6-3 and TRBJ1-1; D might be TRBD1 (5 bases). This CDR3 is 14 amino acids long. Trimming pared 2 bases from V and 6 bases from J, leaving 13 bases between. CDR1 is MNHEY and CDR2 is SVGEGT in the germline V gene.

This rearrangement joins TRBV9 to TRBJ2-3, with D possibly TRBD2 on 6 matching bases. In germline, CDR1 is SGDLS, CDR2 YYNGEE. Deletions cut 4 bases from V and 2 bases from J, with 14 bases between. The CDR3 is 15 residues long. CDR3 loop: CASSRGIHPTDTQYF. DNA of the CDR3: TGTGCCAGCAGCCGCGGGATACACCCCACAGATACGCAGTATTTT.

V and J are TRBV6-2 or TRBV6-3 and TRBJ2-1, with 13 bases that match TRBD2. This CDR3 region has 18 residues. V lost 2 bases to trimming and J lost 9 bases; unmatched junction nucleotides: 13. Germline loops: CDR1 MNHEY, CDR2 SVGEGT. The CDR3 protein is CASSYRRLAGGFLGEQFF. CDR3 coding DNA: TGTGCCAGCAGTTACAGACGACTAGCGGGGGGCTTCCTGGGTGAGCAGTTCTTC.

This clone was counted only a few times. The rearrangement joins TRBV2 to TRBJ2-1, with 10 bases identical to TRBD2. This CDR3 is 18 amino acids long. Germline values: CDR1 SNHLY, CDR2 FYNNEI. Losses at the gene ends were 1 base for V and 2 bases for J; bases not matched to a gene: 8. The CDR3 bases are TGTGCCAGCAGTGAAGTTAGCGGGGGGACGAGCGCCTACAATGAGCAGTTCTTC. As protein: CASSEVSGGTSAYNEQFF.

The J gene is TRBJ2-7, the V gene TRBV7-3, with 9 positions matching TRBD1. Losses at the gene ends were 5 bases for V and 4 bases for J; bases not matched to a gene: 9. Per germline, CDR1 SGHTA and CDR2 FQGTGA. This CDR3 is built from 15 residues. The chain's CDR3 is CASSHGRTGVYEQYF. The CDR3 DNA is TGTGCCAGCAGCCACGGGCGGACAGGGGTATACGAGCAGTACTTC.

The rearrangement links TRBV6-2 or TRBV6-3 to TRBJ2-1, with 8 bases that match TRBD1. With 5 bases clipped from V and 7 bases from J, the junction kept 10 bases outside the gene matches. The CDR3 is 15 residues long. CDR1 is MNHEY and CDR2 is SVGEGT in the germline V gene. The CDR3: CASSTRQGQWNEQFF. The CDR3 DNA follows: TGTGCCAGCAGTACGCGACAGGGGCAATGGAATGAGCAGTTCTTC.

By share, this clone counts as medium-sized (0.01 to 0.1%). The V call is TRBV19, the J call TRBJ2-2; TRBD2 might be the D (5 bases). Per the germline V gene, CDR1 is LNHDA and CDR2 is SQIVND (reference sequence). V was trimmed by 8 bases and J by 0 bases, leaving 25 bases between them. The CDR3 has 19 residues. CDR3 nucleotides: TGTGCCAGTGTAAGGGCGAGGACCCCCCTGCGGGCGAACACCGGGGAGCTGTTTTTT. It is translated as CASVRARTPLRANTGELFF.

The chain joins TRBV7-2 to TRBJ1-1; D not resolved. Between the trimmed V and J ends, which lost 5 bases and 1 base, there was a span of 14 bases. Germline lookup yields CDR1 SGHTA and CDR2 FQGNSA. This CDR3 region has 15 residues. This CDR3 reads CASSGRAIRNTEAFF. CDR3 coding DNA: TGTGCCAGCAGCGGTAGAGCCATTAGGAACACTGAAGCTTTCTTT.

This clone was observed once. V gene TRBV3-1 (or the pseudogene TRBV3-2) combines with J gene TRBJ2-6, with a tentative D call TRBD1 (6 bases). Trimming removed 0 bases at V and 2 bases at J, with 23 bases between. The CDR3 extends over 21 amino acids. Germline V CDR1 and CDR2: LGHDT, YNNKEL (reference sequence). CDR3 sequence reads: CASSQEIGWDTLFTGANVLTF. The CDR3 DNA reads TGTGCCAGCAGCCAAGAAATAGGATGGGACACACTCTTTACTGGGGCCAACGTCCTGACTTTC.

J is TRBJ2-7 and V is TRBV5-6, with a tentative D call TRBD1 (5 bases). V was trimmed by 0 bases and J by 5 bases, leaving 12 bases between them. The length of the CDR3 is 14 residues. Germline V CDR1 and CDR2: SGHDT, YYEEEE. The CDR3 loop is CASSLGTFINEQYF. For the CDR3, the DNA is TGTGCCAGCAGCTTGGGGACATTTATCAACGAGCAGTACTTC.

This clone was seen only once. This chain connects TRBV30 to TRBJ2-7, with 8 nucleotides matching TRBD1. This CDR3 has 14 residues. Germline CDR1 and CDR2: GTSNPN and SVGIG (reference sequence). V shed 5 bases, J shed 6 bases, and the junction held 12 bases outside the gene matches. The CDR3 nucleotides read TGTGCCTGGCATCCCGGGACAGGCCCCCTCGAGCAGTACTTC. Translated: CAWHPGTGPLEQYF.

Concerning this clone itself: The junction does not match germline at one end; this may be a read error. V is TRBV5-1 and J is TRBJ1-6; D gene ambiguous. Germline CDR1 and CDR2: SGHRS and YFSETQ. The CDR3 totals 16 residues. This CDR3 reads CASSLEPGVIYSPLHF. The CDR3 DNA sequence: TGCGCCAGCAGCTTGGAGCCCGGTGTGATATATTCTCCCCTCCACTTT.

The chain carries TRBV19 and TRBJ1-2; TRBD1 agrees at 8 bases. The trim removed 6 bases at V and 5 bases at J, leaving 5 bases unmatched. There are 13 residues in the CDR3. Germline V lookup: CDR1 LNHDA, CDR2 SQIVND (reference sequence). The CDR3 coding sequence is TGTGCCAGTAGACAGGGGGAACGGTATGGCTACACCTTC. It codes for CASRQGERYGYTF. Together with reference TRBV19 and TRBJ1-2, the CDR3 gives the full variable domain: DGGITQSPKYLFRKEGQNVTLSCEQNLNHDAMYWYRQDPGQGLRLIYYSQIVNDFQKGDIAEGYSVSREKKESFPLTVTSAQKNPTAFYLCASRQGERYGYTFGSGTRLTVV.

The V gene is TRBV7-3, the J gene TRBJ1-1; 7 positions agree with TRBD1. Per germline, CDR1 SGHTA and CDR2 FQGTGA. The CDR3 consists of 13 residues. V shed 1 base and J 11 bases; nucleotides not matched to a gene: 7. Here the CDR3 reads CASSLKGGAEAFF. The CDR3 DNA reads as TGTGCCAGCAGCTTAAAAGGGGGCGCCGAGGCTTTCTTT.

This sequence joins TRBV9 and TRBJ2-1, with D uncertain. The CDR3 sequence is 14 residues long. Germline V gene data show CDR1 as SGDLS and CDR2 as YYNGEE. V lost 4 bases, J lost 3 bases, and 11 bases lay in between. The CDR3 DNA is TGTGCCAGCAGCCTACAGCAACACTACAATGAGCAGTTCTTC. Its translation: CASSLQQHYNEQFF.

The chain couples TRBV5-6 to TRBJ1-5, with D unresolved. Germline-derived CDR1 and CDR2 are SGHDT and YYEEEE. Trimming took 1 base from V and 4 from J, leaving 6 bases between them. CDR3 length: 13 residues. The CDR3 loop reads CASSLTGNQPQHF. CDR3 nucleotide sequence: TGTGCCAGCAGCTTGACGGGGAATCAGCCCCAGCATTTT. Full variable domain (missing parts from reference TRBV5-6 and TRBJ1-5): DAGVTQSPTHLIKTRGQQVTLRCSPKSGHDTVSWYQQALGQGPQFIFQYYEEEERQRGNFPDRFSGHQFPNYSSELNVNALLLGDSALYLCASSLTGNQPQHFGDGTRLSIL.

The chain couples TRBV11-2 to TRBJ2-7, with D perhaps TRBD1 (6 bases). This CDR3 has 15 residues. V was pared by 2 bases and J by 1 base, with 12 bases between. Germline lookup yields CDR1 SGHAT and CDR2 FQNNGV. Here the CDR3 reads CASSLRQANSYEQYF. Written as DNA, the CDR3 is TGTGCCAGCAGCTTAAGACAGGCGAATTCCTACGAGCAGTACTTC.

The V and J genes are TRBV7-2 and TRBJ1-3, with D possibly matching TRBD1 (6 bases). The CDR3 consists of 15 residues. V lost 3 bases and J lost 3, with 12 bases in between. CDR1 is SGHTA, CDR2 FQGNSA, per germline. The CDR3 nucleotides read TGTGCCAGCAGCTTTTCAGGGGCTAATGGAAACACCATATATTTT. It is translated as CASSFSGANGNTIYF.

The rearrangement joins TRBV5-4 to TRBJ1-5; D gene ambiguous. Trimming shortened V by 2 bases and J by 2 bases, and 8 bases separated the two germline ends. The CDR3 extends over 14 amino acids. The germline gives CDR1 SGHNT, CDR2 YYREEE (reference sequence). The CDR3 bases are TGTGCCAGCAGCTTTGGGCCAGGCAATCAGCCCCAGCATTTT. Amino acids: CASSFGPGNQPQHF. Using reference TRBV5-4 and TRBJ1-5 for the parts outside the CDR3, the full variable domain is ETGVTQSPTHLIKTRGQQVTLRCSSQSGHNTVSWYQQALGQGPQFIFQYYREEENGRGNFPPRFSGLQFPNYSSELNVNALELDDSALYLCASSFGPGNQPQHFGDGTRLSIL.

CDR3 residues: CAISTTTGGNEQFF. Written as DNA, the CDR3 is TGTGCCATCAGTACCACCACAGGGGGGAATGAGCAGTTCTTC. V usage is TRBV10-3 and J usage is TRBJ2-1, with 8 bases fitting TRBD1. V shed 5 bases and J 7 bases; nucleotides not matched to a gene: 7. Looked up from germline, CDR1 is ENHRY and CDR2 is SYGVKD. The CDR3 extends over 14 amino acids.

This clone was detected only once. This chain uses TRBV6-2 or TRBV6-3 with TRBJ2-3; D gene uncertain. The length of the CDR3 is 13 residues. The ends were cut back, 2 bases at V and 11 bases at J, with 14 bases in the middle. CDR1 and CDR2 from the germline V gene are MNHEY and SVGEGT. As DNA, the CDR3 is TGTGCCAGCAGTTACGATAGAGCTAGTCGGCAGTATTTT. It is translated as CASSYDRASRQYF.

V usage is TRBV15 and J usage is TRBJ1-2; unclear D gene. Germline-derived CDR1 and CDR2 are LNHNV and YYDKDF (reference sequence). Trimming pared 5 bases from V and 8 bases from J, leaving 18 bases between. The CDR3 sequence is 14 residues long. This chain's CDR3 is CATSVPSAGNGYTF. The CDR3 DNA is TGTGCCACCAGCGTACCGTCTGCCGGGAACGGCTACACCTTC.

The chain links TRBV13 to TRBJ2-7, with D hard to call. V lost 4 bases to trimming and J lost 4 bases, with 20 bases between them. CDR3 length: 16 amino acids. CDR1 PRHDT and CDR2 FYEKMQ come from the germline V gene (reference sequence). For the CDR3, the DNA is TGTGCCAGCAGCTCGACACAGAGTTTACCGCTTTACGAGCAGTACTTC. Protein product: CASSSTQSLPLYEQYF. Complete variable domain (other parts from reference TRBV13 and TRBJ2-7): AAGVIQSPRHLIKEKRETATLKCYPIPRHDTVYWYQQGPGQDPQFLISFYEKMQSDKGSIPDRFSAQQFSDYHSELNMSSLELGDSALYFCASSSTQSLPLYEQYFGPGTRLTVT.

This clone was detected once. V gene TRBV5-4 combines with J gene TRBJ2-3, with a possible D match to TRBD2 (5 bases). The V gene's germline CDR1 is SGHNT and CDR2 YYREEE (reference sequence). V dropped 0 bases and J dropped 3 bases, with 11 bases sitting between them. The CDR3 is 15 amino acids. In DNA, the CDR3 is TGTGCCAGCAGCTTGGACGGGGTTGGTACAGATACGCAGTATTTT. Encoded protein: CASSLDGVGTDTQYF.

CDR3 sequence reads: CASSSTGAHYGYTF. The CDR3 coding sequence is TGTGCCAGCAGCTCGACAGGGGCGCACTATGGCTACACCTTC. J is TRBJ1-2 and V is TRBV5-5; TRBD1 matches at 8 bases. The CDR3 covers 14 residues. V lost 3 bases and J lost 3; bases outside the gene matches: 4. Germline values: CDR1 SGHKS, CDR2 YYEKEE (reference sequence).

This chain links TRBV2 with TRBJ2-1; tentatively, D is TRBD2 (6 bases). The V gene's germline CDR1 is SNHLY and CDR2 FYNNEI. V was cut by 8 bases and J by 8 bases, with 16 bases left in between. The CDR3 is 13 residues long. The CDR3 sequence is CASGGNWGDEQFF. In DNA form, the CDR3 reads TGTGCCAGCGGGGGGAACTGGGGGGATGAGCAGTTCTTC.

The chain recombines TRBV15 with TRBJ2-5, with 7 nucleotides matching TRBD1. V lost 0 bases, J lost 3 bases, and 4 bases stayed unmatched. This CDR3 contains 15 residues. CDR1 and CDR2 (germline): LNHNV, YYDKDF (reference sequence). The CDR3 sequence: CATSRDFGQEETQYF. In DNA, the CDR3 is TGTGCCACCAGCAGAGATTTCGGACAGGAAGAGACCCAGTACTTC.

The V gene is TRBV5-1, the J gene TRBJ2-1, with D possibly TRBD2 on 6 matching bases. This CDR3 comprises 15 residues. From germline, CDR1 is SGHRS and CDR2 YFSETQ. Trimming stripped 0 bases from V and 4 bases from J, with 11 bases between. CDR3 DNA sequence: TGCGCCAGCAGCTTGGGACTAGTTGGTTACAATGAGCAGTTCTTC. Translation: CASSLGLVGYNEQFF.